A selection of T cell receptor beta chains follows, all from one sample in a study of T cell responses to AZD1222 COVID-19 vaccine. Clones were sequenced by immunoSEQ multiplex PCR, and TCRdb holds only the in-frame ones, with some missing. The sample includes about 100,000 clones, just under 90% seen only once; the top ten take approximately 15%. The material sequenced was peripheral blood, taken on day 0 of AZD1222 vaccination. These receptors were taken from an adult in good health. Both conserved end residues are part of each CDR3. A D gene is named only where the DNA matches it firmly. Rows give clone size only sometimes, using once, few, many, or a class for an expanded clone.

.,.,TRBJ2-1,TRBV4-1,CASSQGDLVPRAPFF,TGCGCCAGCAGCCAAGGGGACCTAGTCCCTCGAGCTCCGTTCTTC
.,.,TRBJ2-1,TRBV7-3,CASSANGPYNEQFF,TGTGCCAGCAGCGCAAACGGACCCTACAATGAGCAGTTCTTC
.,few,TRBJ1-1,TRBV10-2,CASSEATLQLDPLAFF,TGCGCCAGCAGTGAGGCAACCCTACAACTGGACCCCTTAGCTTTCTTT
TRBD1,once,TRBJ1-1,TRBV5-1,CASSSTRTGTNTEAFF,TGCGCCAGCAGCTCCACCCGGACAGGGACGAACACTGAAGCTTTCTTT
.,.,TRBJ1-1,TRBV6-6,CASSYRGPTNTEAFF,TGTGCCAGCAGTTACAGGGGACCGACGAACACTGAAGCTTTCTTT
.,few,TRBJ1-5,TRBV7-2,CASSPRGASNQPQHF,TGTGCCAGCAGCCCTAGGGGGGCTAGCAATCAGCCCCAGCATTTT
TRBD1,.,TRBJ1-6,TRBV9,CASSVSLQGYNSPLHF,TGTGCCAGCAGCGTCTCGTTACAGGGGTATAATTCACCCCTCCACTTT
.,.,TRBJ1-2,TRBV18,CASSPQGNSPHGYTF,TGTGCCAGCTCACCGCAGGGGAATTCACCCCATGGCTACACCTTC
.,.,TRBJ2-1,TRBV7-2,CASSFYSGATYNEQFF,TGTGCCAGCAGCTTCTACTCGGGGGCTACCTACAATGAGCAGTTCTTC
TRBD1,.,TRBJ1-3,TRBV6-5,CASRRTGAGNAIYF,TGTGCCAGCCGGCGGACAGGGGCTGGAAACGCCATATATTTT
.,.,TRBJ2-1,TRBV5-5,CASSSTGAAWEQFF,TGTGCCAGCAGCTCGACTGGAGCGGCTTGGGAGCAGTTCTTC
.,once,TRBJ2-7,TRBV5-1,CASSLAGGYYEQYF,TGCGCCAGCAGCTTGGCCGGTGGATACTACGAGCAGTACTTC
.,.,TRBJ2-2,TRBV19,CASKRQRARWAGELFF,TGTGCCAGTAAACGTCAGAGGGCCCGGTGGGCCGGGGAGCTGTTTTTT
TRBD2,.,TRBJ2-1,TRBV9,CASSVEAGTSFNEQFF,TGTGCCAGCAGCGTAGAGGCCGGGACTAGTTTCAATGAGCAGTTCTTC
.,.,TRBJ2-1,TRBV30,CARVEGYNEQFF,TGTGCCCGTGTGGAGGGGTACAATGAGCAGTTCTTC
.,.,TRBJ2-7,TRBV3-1/TRBV3-2,CASSQGWTGYEQYF,TGTGCCAGCAGCCAAGGATGGACTGGATACGAGCAGTACTTC
TRBD2,few,TRBJ2-2,TRBV2,CASSESGRATGELFF,TGTGCCAGCAGTGAATCAGGGAGGGCCACCGGGGAGCTGTTTTTT
TRBD1,medium-sized,TRBJ2-3,TRBV6-1,CASSEGTGGADTQYF,TGTGCCAGCAGTGAAGGGACAGGGGGCGCAGATACGCAGTATTTT
TRBD1,.,TRBJ1-4,TRBV6-6,CASSDPGTGNEKLFF,TGTGCCTCCAGCGATCCCGGGACAGGCAATGAAAAACTGTTTTTT
.,few,TRBJ2-1,TRBV7-9,CASNRRRSSYNEQFF,TGTGCCAGCAACCGGCGAAGAAGCTCCTACAATGAGCAGTTCTTC
.,.,TRBJ2-7,TRBV24-1,CATSDLDGYEQYF,TGTGCCACCAGTGATTTGGACGGCTACGAGCAGTACTTC
.,few,TRBJ1-2,TRBV7-9,CASSLAGAGSGYTF,TGTGCCAGCAGCTTAGCCGGGGCAGGGAGTGGCTACACCTTC
.,.,TRBJ1-2,TRBV3-1/TRBV3-2,CASSLAAFEDGYTF,TGTGCCAGCAGCCTCGCCGCGTTCGAAGATGGCTACACCTTC
.,few,TRBJ1-6,TRBV3-1/TRBV3-2,CASRLFPTGGGSPLHF,TGTGCCAGCAGACTGTTCCCCACAGGAGGGGGATCACCCCTCCACTTT
TRBD2,.,TRBJ2-5,TRBV11-2,CASSSTSGRRETQYF,TGTGCCAGCAGCTCCACTAGCGGGAGACGGGAGACCCAGTACTTC
TRBD1,.,TRBJ2-7,TRBV6-5,CASSYTYRGYEQYF,TGTGCCAGCAGCTACACTTACAGGGGCTACGAGCAGTACTTC
.,.,TRBJ1-2,TRBV25-1,CASTDGLYGYTF,TGTGCCAGCACGGACGGCCTCTATGGCTACACCTTC
.,.,TRBJ1-5,TRBV12-3/TRBV12-4,CASRQGGNQPQHF,TGTGCCAGCAGACAGGGCGGCAATCAGCCCCAGCATTTT
.,.,TRBJ2-1,TRBV3-1/TRBV3-2,CASSQGVSYNEQFF,TGTGCCAGCAGCCAAGGGGTTAGTTACAATGAGCAGTTCTTC
.,once,TRBJ1-1,TRBV9,CASSVGVGPGAEAFF,TGTGCCAGCAGCGTAGGGGTGGGGCCGGGGGCTGAAGCTTTCTTT
.,.,TRBJ1-5,TRBV3-1/TRBV3-2,CASSQAGYNQPQHF,TGTGCCAGCAGCCAAGCAGGGTACAATCAGCCCCAGCATTTT
.,.,TRBJ2-6,TRBV11-1,CASSLGTPSGANVLTF,TGTGCCAGCAGCTTGGGGACTCCTTCTGGGGCCAACGTCCTGACTTTC
.,.,TRBJ1-2,TRBV20-1,CGTGTNYGYTF,TGCGGTACAGGGACCAACTATGGCTACACCTTC
.,.,TRBJ2-1,TRBV30,CAWSPLAGYYNEQFF,TGTGCCTGGAGTCCACTAGCAGGCTACTACAATGAGCAGTTCTTC
TRBD1,.,TRBJ1-1,TRBV9,CASSARGGGRGAFF,TGTGCCAGCAGCGCCCGAGGGGGCGGCCGGGGAGCTTTCTTT
.,.,TRBJ1-5,TRBV4-1,CASSQDPPQIPDQPQHF,TGCGCCAGCAGCCAAGACCCCCCACAGATACCAGATCAGCCCCAGCATTTT
.,.,TRBJ1-2,TRBV25-1,CASSPPGTNYGYTF,TGTGCCAGCAGCCCCCCGGGAACGAACTATGGCTACACCTTC
.,.,TRBJ1-1,TRBV5-4,CASSPPQGSEAFF,TGTGCCAGCAGCCCACCGCAGGGGTCTGAAGCTTTCTTT
.,.,TRBJ1-5,TRBV2,CASSVNGDQPQHF,TGTGCCAGCAGTGTGAACGGAGATCAGCCCCAGCATTTT